These 9 T cell receptor beta chains originate from one sample sequenced in a study of blood T cell repertoires in COVID-19. TCRdb keeps only in-frame clones here, not all; method: immunoSEQ multiplex PCR. This sample has more than 200,000 clones, with 75% to 85% found just once. What was sequenced was peripheral blood. The origin of the receptors is a middle-aged woman who had recovered from COVID-19.

The chain couples TRBV2 to TRBJ2-2; tentative D call: TRBD1 (5 bases). V was pared by 3 bases and J by 6 bases, with 14 bases between. The CDR3 spans 15 residues. Germline V CDR1 and CDR2: SNHLY, FYNNEI. CDR3 loop: CASSDPRVPAGELFF. As DNA, the CDR3 is TGTGCCAGCAGTGATCCCAGGGTACCCGCCGGGGAGCTGTTTTTT. The variable domain in full, with the rest retrieved from reference TRBV2 and TRBJ2-2, is EPEVTQTPSHQVTQMGQEVILRCVPISNHLYFYWYRQILGQKVEFLVSFYNNEISEKSEIFDDQFSVERPDGSNFTLKIRSTKLEDSAMYFCASSDPRVPAGELFFGEGSRLTVL.

The CDR3 DNA reads as TGTGCCAGCTCACCACCTGGGGAGCAGCCCCAGCATTTT. Translation gives CASSPPGEQPQHF. This chain joins TRBV18 and TRBJ1-5; D is uncertain. The CDR3 consists of 13 residues. The germline V gene has CDR1 KGHSH and CDR2 LQKENI. Trimming took 0 bases from V and 7 from J, leaving 7 bases between them.

CDR3 amino acids: CASSGPRQFLNTEAFF. CDR3 nucleotides: TGTGCCAGCAGTGGCCCCAGACAGTTTTTGAACACTGAAGCTTTCTTT. The J gene is TRBJ1-1, the V gene TRBV6-1; tentatively, D is TRBD1 (5 bases). Germline V gives CDR1 MNHNS, CDR2 SASEGT. The V gene lost 4 bases and the J gene lost 0 bases, with 15 bases spanning the gap. The CDR3 totals 16 residues.

Comments on this clone: At one end the junction does not follow the germline gene, possibly because of a read error. This rearrangement joins TRBV12-3 or TRBV12-4 to TRBJ2-7; a weak D match, TRBD1 (5 bases). The CDR3 runs 13 residues. The CDR3 is CASTLLTDVKLHF. The CDR3 DNA follows: TGTGCCAGCACTCTACTGACAGACGTCAAATTGCACTTC.

The table lists this clone with a count of one. This sequence joins TRBV9 and TRBJ2-2, with D tentatively TRBD2 (6 bases). The CDR3 length is 14 residues. The germline V gene encodes CDR1 SGDLS and CDR2 YYNGEE. V lost 0 bases and J lost 7, with 10 bases in between. DNA for the CDR3: TGTGCCAGCAGCGTAGTCCTCGGGGGCGGGGAGCTGTTTTTT. The encoded protein is CASSVVLGGGELFF.

This clone was counted only a few times. V gene TRBV5-6 combines with J gene TRBJ1-5; 8 bases are a match to TRBD1. After removal of 3 bases from V and 11 bases from J, the junction contained 13 bases not matched to a gene. This CDR3 region has 15 residues. Germline CDR1 reads SGHDT; CDR2 reads YYEEEE. As DNA, the CDR3 is TGTGCCAGCAGCTCGCTACAGGGGGGGCTTACGGCCCAGCATTTT. It encodes CASSSLQGGLTAQHF.

This chain joins TRBV5-1 and TRBJ2-5, with D possibly matching TRBD1 (6 bases). Between the trimmed V and J ends, which lost 0 bases and 7 bases, there was a span of 13 bases. The CDR3 is 14 amino acids. The germline gives CDR1 SGHRS, CDR2 YFSETQ. The CDR3: CASSLDDLQGTQYF. The CDR3 nucleotides read TGCGCCAGCAGCTTGGATGACTTACAGGGGACCCAGTACTTC.

This rearrangement joins TRBV30 to TRBJ1-5; no clear D gene. Germline V gives CDR1 GTSNPN, CDR2 SVGIG (reference sequence). This CDR3 contains 14 residues. V lost 1 base and J 6 bases, leaving 13 bases between the germline ends. CDR3 region: CAWSATLGFQPQHF. CDR3 in DNA: TGTGCCTGGAGTGCGACCCTAGGTTTTCAGCCCCAGCATTTT.

This chain joins TRBV6-1 and TRBJ2-2, with no clear D. CDR1 and CDR2 from the germline V gene are MNHNS and SASEGT. Trimming took off 3 bases at V and 5 bases at J, with 7 bases between the two ends. CDR3 length: 13 residues. The CDR3 coding sequence is TGTGCCAGCAGTGAGGCACAGACCGGGGAGCTGTTTTTT. The encoded protein is CASSEAQTGELFF.